The clone carrying this T cell receptor (beta chain) was observed a single time. Its specificity is unknown. This entry belongs to a study of CD8 T cells in ankylosing spondylitis. MiXCR, run by TCRdb on the 5' RACE reads, gives a single entry per CDR3 protein. The table has roughly 69,000 distinct CDR3 sequences, 5.3% seen once. Overall study findings and caveats: It appeared that ankylosing spondylitis blood was characterized by a TCR beta motif of seven or eight highly homologous variants.

The CDR3 is 13 amino acids. V was shortened by 4 bases and J by 4 bases, with 8 bases between the two germline ends. The specimen sequenced was blood, either unsorted or a sorted T cell fraction (not recorded which). The chain carries TRBV12-3 or TRBV12-4 and TRBJ2-1; D gene ambiguous. This TCR was sampled from a male donor with ankylosing spondylitis or in good health (not recorded which). The CDR3 nucleotides are TGTGCCAGCAGTTCCACCCGTTACAATGAGCAGTTCTTC. Its protein product is CASSSTRYNEQFF.